This passage covers 27 T cell receptor beta chains from one sample sequenced in a study of cytomegalovirus exposure and HLA in healthy donors (dated by TCRdb to about 2017). Libraries were made using the immunoSEQ multiplex PCR assay. For the multiplex PCR, a mixture combining 60 forward primers for TCR Vbeta segments and 13 reverse primers for TCR Jbeta segments was used. TCRdb stores this immuneACCESS table with in-frame sequences only. Part of the clones is absent; in the studies checked, under half of the shortfall reflects unresolved V genes, and no reason is known for the rest. Counted in this sample were about 140,000 clones; 75% to 90% of them appeared once. The leading ten clones occupy over 1% of the sample. Sequencing was carried out using PBMCs. Receptors were obtained from a female donor in good health and CMV-seronegative.

This chain uses TRBV6-5 with TRBJ1-2; maybe TRBD1 (5 bases). CDR3 length: 11 amino acids. Between the trimmed V and J ends, which lost 6 bases and 9 bases, there was a span of 11 bases. Germline V gene lookup returns CDR1 MNHEY and CDR2 SVGAGI. CDR3 loop: CASSPGYSYTF. The CDR3 DNA sequence: TGTGCCAGCAGCCCAGGGTATAGCTACACCTTC.

The genes are TRBV6-1 and TRBJ1-3; D is uncertain. The CDR3 is made up of 15 amino acids. Germline V gene data show CDR1 as MNHNS and CDR2 as SASEGT. The V gene lost 8 bases and the J gene lost 0 bases, with 14 bases spanning the gap. The CDR3: CASCDQDHSGNTIYF. CDR3 DNA: TGTGCCAGCTGCGATCAGGATCACTCTGGAAACACCATATATTTT.

The rearrangement uses TRBV2 and TRBJ1-2; D perhaps matches TRBD1 (6 bases). The CDR3 totals 13 residues. The V end lost 8 bases, the J end lost 3 bases, and 13 bases lay between the germline ends. The germline CDR1 and CDR2 sequences are SNHLY and FYNNEI. The CDR3 region is CASLLQGDYGYTF. In DNA, the CDR3 is TGTGCCAGCCTTTTACAGGGCGACTATGGCTACACCTTC. The full variable domain, in which reference TRBV2 and TRBJ1-2 provide the parts outside the CDR3, is EPEVTQTPSHQVTQMGQEVILRCVPISNHLYFYWYRQILGQKVEFLVSFYNNEISEKSEIFDDQFSVERPDGSNFTLKIRSTKLEDSAMYFCASLLQGDYGYTFGSGTRLTVV.

This sequence joins TRBV4-1 and TRBJ1-1; D might be TRBD1 (5 bases). The CDR3 length is 15 residues. Germline-derived CDR1 and CDR2 are MGHRA and YSYEKL. The ends were cut back, 4 bases at V and 1 base at J, with 13 bases in the middle. The CDR3 nucleotides read TGCGCCAGCAGCCGCGGACATGTAGGGAACACTGAAGCTTTCTTT. This encodes CASSRGHVGNTEAFF.

This clone was observed a handful of times. This chain links TRBV15 with TRBJ2-3; 9 nucleotides align to TRBD1. The trim removed 3 bases at V and 5 bases at J, leaving 9 bases unmatched. The CDR3 contains 16 residues. The germline gives CDR1 LNHNV, CDR2 YYDKDF (reference sequence). CDR3 residues: CATSSEDRGLRDTQYF. DNA of the CDR3: TGTGCCACCAGCAGCGAAGACAGGGGGTTGAGAGATACGCAGTATTTT.

This clone was detected only a few times. This rearrangement joins TRBV7-6 to TRBJ1-1; D gene uncertain. Trimming left V 5 bases short and J 4 bases short, with 8 bases between. The CDR3 consists of 12 residues. Germline values: CDR1 SGHVS, CDR2 FNYEAQ. The CDR3 is CASSPLSTEAFF. The CDR3, as DNA: TGTGCCAGCAGCCCTCTCAGCACTGAAGCTTTCTTT.

The chain's CDR3 is CSVLQGADGKLFF. The CDR3 DNA reads TGCAGCGTTCTACAGGGGGCAGACGGAAAACTGTTTTTT. This chain links TRBV29-1 with TRBJ1-4; TRBD1 agrees at 9 bases. After removal of 5 bases from V and 10 bases from J, the junction contained 8 bases not matched to a gene. Germline V lookup: CDR1 SQVTM, CDR2 ANQGSEA. The CDR3 runs to 13 residues.

V usage is TRBV7-9 and J usage is TRBJ2-1, with D possibly TRBD1 on 5 matching bases. The CDR3 has 12 residues. With 6 bases removed from V and 8 bases from J, the gap between germline ends came to 11 bases. Germline CDR1 is SEHNR and CDR2 is FQNEAQ (reference sequence). The CDR3 sequence is CASRSLGDEQFF. The CDR3 bases are TGTGCCAGCAGATCGCTAGGGGATGAGCAGTTCTTC.

The chain employs TRBV6-5 and TRBJ2-3; 7 nucleotides agree with TRBD1. Trimming at V came to 10 bases and at J to 4 bases, leaving 5 bases not matched to a gene. The CDR3 contains 12 residues. CDR1 MNHEY and CDR2 SVGAGI come from the germline V gene. The CDR3 DNA is TGTGCCACATCGACAGGGCCAGATACGCAGTATTTT. This gives the protein CATSTGPDTQYF.

This chain uses TRBV29-1 with TRBJ2-7; 9 positions match TRBD1. The CDR3 has 14 residues. Trimming took 3 bases from V and 0 from J; bases not matched to a gene: 3. CDR1 is SQVTM, CDR2 ANQGSEA, per germline. Written as DNA, the CDR3 is TGCAGCGTTGACGGGACAGGGAGCTCCTACGAGCAGTACTTC. Translated, it gives CSVDGTGSSYEQYF.

The V gene is TRBV27, the J gene TRBJ2-5, with 9 bases fitting TRBD2. The CDR3 sequence is 15 residues long. The V gene end was trimmed by 2 bases and the J gene end by 5 bases; junction bases not matched to a gene: 6. Germline assignment: CDR1 MNHEY and CDR2 SMNVEV (reference sequence). The chain's CDR3 is CASSLSGRRGETQYF. The DNA of the CDR3 is TGTGCCAGCAGTTTAAGCGGGAGGAGAGGGGAGACCCAGTACTTC.

There are a few counts of this clone. V is TRBV2 and J is TRBJ1-5; 12 bases fit TRBD1. Germline-derived CDR1 and CDR2 are SNHLY and FYNNEI. The CDR3 sequence is 14 residues long. J gave up 7 bases and V 7 bases, and 5 bases lay outside the gene matches. The DNA for the CDR3 is TGTGCCAGCACTGGGACAGGGGGCTTACAGCCCCAGCATTTT. As protein: CASTGTGGLQPQHF.

The chain employs TRBV5-6 and TRBJ1-1; no clear D. The CDR3 extends over 14 amino acids. Trimming took off 1 base at V and 1 base at J, with 8 bases between the two ends. Germline loops: CDR1 SGHDT, CDR2 YYEEEE. The CDR3 sequence is CASSLLRGNTEAFF. CDR3 nucleotides: TGTGCCAGCAGCTTGCTTCGGGGGAACACTGAAGCTTTCTTT.

The CDR3 spells CASSESLTVAEQFF. The CDR3 DNA is TGCGCCAGCAGTGAGAGCTTAACAGTCGCTGAGCAGTTCTTC. J is TRBJ2-1 and V is TRBV10-2; D ambiguous. V shed 2 bases and J shed 9 bases, with 14 bases lying between them. The germline gives CDR1 WSHSY, CDR2 SAAADI. The CDR3 has 14 amino acids.

This chain joins TRBV11-1 and TRBJ2-5; TRBD1 is a possible D gene (5 bases). The CDR3 sequence is 17 residues long. Germline V CDR1 and CDR2: SGHAT, FQDESV (reference sequence). The ends were cut back, 3 bases at V and 0 bases at J, with 17 bases in the middle. The CDR3 here is CASSFRTGLGYQETQYF. The CDR3 nucleotides are TGTGCCAGCAGCTTCCGAACAGGTCTAGGGTACCAAGAGACCCAGTACTTC.

The CDR3 reads CASSEPSGSKSYEQYF. CDR3 bases: TGTGCCAGCAGTGAGCCTAGCGGGAGTAAATCCTACGAGCAGTACTTC. The chain recombines TRBV6-1 with TRBJ2-7; 10 bases align to TRBD2. V was pared by 3 bases and J by 1 base, with 6 bases of the junction left unmatched. Per germline, CDR1 MNHNS and CDR2 SASEGT. The CDR3 totals 16 residues.

The chain uses TRBV6-1 and TRBJ2-7; D unclear. Trimming cost V 5 bases and J 0 bases, with 8 bases left between them. This CDR3 region has 13 residues. From germline, CDR1 is MNHNS and CDR2 SASEGT. The CDR3, as DNA: TGTGCCAGCAGTCTACCTAGCTCCTACGAGCAGTACTTC. Its translation: CASSLPSSYEQYF.

The chain uses TRBV28 and TRBJ1-3; 11 bases line up with TRBD1. This CDR3 is 17 amino acids long. With V trimmed by 6 bases and J by 7 bases, 14 bases remained unmatched. The germline CDR1 and CDR2 sequences are MDHEN and SYDVKM. The chain's CDR3 is CASRWTGGPVGRNTIYF. In DNA, the CDR3 is TGTGCCAGCAGGTGGACAGGGGGCCCCGTAGGGAGGAACACCATATATTTT.

This chain joins TRBV30 and TRBJ2-7; TRBD1 matches at 8 bases. This CDR3 is built from 14 residues. Germline loops: CDR1 GTSNPN, CDR2 SVGIG (reference sequence). V was pared by 2 bases and J by 7 bases, with 10 bases of the junction left unmatched. CDR3 sequence: CAWSRAGGIGEQYF. CDR3 bases: TGTGCCTGGAGTAGGGCAGGGGGCATTGGGGAGCAGTACTTC.

The DNA of the CDR3 is TGTGCCAGCAGCTTAACAGGGCCAAGAGATGGCTACACCTTC. Translation: CASSLTGPRDGYTF. V and J are TRBV5-4 and TRBJ1-2, with D possibly being TRBD1 (6 bases). The V end was cut by 2 bases, the J end by 6 bases, with 14 bases between. The CDR3 runs 14 residues. Germline CDR1 SGHNT, CDR2 YYREEE (reference sequence). Supplemented by reference TRBV5-4 and TRBJ1-2, the full variable domain reads ETGVTQSPTHLIKTRGQQVTLRCSSQSGHNTVSWYQQALGQGPQFIFQYYREEENGRGNFPPRFSGLQFPNYSSELNVNALELDDSALYLCASSLTGPRDGYTFGSGTRLTVV.

J is TRBJ2-5 and V is TRBV19; D might be TRBD1 (8 bases). Trimming took off 4 bases at V and 4 bases at J, with 10 bases between the two ends. Per germline, CDR1 LNHDA and CDR2 SQIVND (reference sequence). The CDR3 runs 13 residues. This CDR3 reads CASSNRGGETQYF. The CDR3 DNA is TGTGCCAGTAGTAACAGGGGGGGAGAGACCCAGTACTTC.

The CDR3 region has the DNA TGTGCCAGCAGCCAAGGTTTTTTAGCGGGAGTGCTAGAGACCCAGTACTTC. Its protein is CASSQGFLAGVLETQYF. V and J are TRBV14 and TRBJ2-5; TRBD2 agrees at 9 bases. The CDR3 is made up of 17 amino acids. With 1 base clipped from V and 4 bases from J, the junction kept 10 bases outside the gene matches. Germline lookup yields CDR1 SGHDN and CDR2 FVKESK.

The chain recombines TRBV7-9 with TRBJ2-1; TRBD2 agrees at 12 bases. The CDR3 has 17 residues. The germline CDR1 and CDR2 sequences are SEHNR and FQNEAQ (reference sequence). V lost 5 bases, J lost 0 bases, and 5 bases stayed unmatched. The CDR3 loop reads CASSLRTSGTSYNEQFF. For the CDR3, the DNA is TGTGCCAGCAGCCTAAGGACTAGCGGGACCTCCTACAATGAGCAGTTCTTC.

A few counts support this clone. The V and J genes are TRBV5-8 and TRBJ1-2, with D possibly TRBD1 on 5 matching bases. The CDR3 sequence is 14 residues long. Per germline, CDR1 SGHTS and CDR2 YDEGEE. V was clipped by 1 base and J by 2 bases, with 9 bases between them. The CDR3 DNA is TGTGCCAGCAGCTTGTGGGGGGGGAACTATGGCTACACCTTC. This sequence encodes CASSLWGGNYGYTF.

The chain has TRBV7-6 and TRBJ1-5; a possible D gene is TRBD1 (5 bases). V was cut by 1 base and J by 7 bases, with 11 bases left in between. This CDR3 comprises 14 residues. Germline CDR1 is SGHVS and CDR2 is FNYEAQ. CDR3 loop: CASSLDSGGQPQHF. DNA for the CDR3: TGTGCCAGCAGCTTAGATTCCGGGGGACAGCCCCAGCATTTT.

As DNA, the CDR3 is TGTGCCAGCAGCCCCATCCCGGGACTTTCCTACAATGAGCAGTTCTTC. The encoded protein is CASSPIPGLSYNEQFF. The chain carries TRBV9 and TRBJ2-1; a possible D gene is TRBD2 (6 bases). The CDR3 loop spans 16 amino acids. Germline V lookup: CDR1 SGDLS, CDR2 YYNGEE. Trimming pared 4 bases from V and 1 base from J, leaving 15 bases between.

The V gene is TRBV30, the J gene TRBJ2-2; unclear D gene. V was cut by 3 bases and J by 3 bases, with 11 bases left in between. This CDR3 region has 14 residues. Germline lookup yields CDR1 GTSNPN and CDR2 SVGIG (reference sequence). The CDR3 sequence: CAWRVDGYTGELFF. The CDR3 DNA sequence: TGTGCCTGGAGGGTCGACGGGTACACCGGGGAGCTGTTTTTT.